The TCR beta chain described here comes from a study of T cell repertoires in cytomegalovirus infection. This clonotype was found many times. TCRdb reprocessed the reads with MiXCR, giving one entry per CDR3 protein. Altogether fewer than 200,000 distinct CDR3 sequences are present, approximately 15% being singletons, with the ten largest covering more than 20%. This clonotype was sampled from a human donor in good health (CMV status not recorded). Some clones in this sample may be carry-over from other donors' samples. Material: PBMCs.

This chain's CDR3 is CASTDRANTGELFF. The DNA of the CDR3 is TGTGCCAGTACGGACAGGGCGAACACCGGGGAGCTGTTTTTT. The V gene is TRBV2, the J gene TRBJ2-2; 8 bases match TRBD1. The length of the CDR3 is 14 residues. V trimming: 9 bases; J trimming: 0 bases; junction bases outside the gene matches: 3. From germline, CDR1 is SNHLY and CDR2 FYNNEI.